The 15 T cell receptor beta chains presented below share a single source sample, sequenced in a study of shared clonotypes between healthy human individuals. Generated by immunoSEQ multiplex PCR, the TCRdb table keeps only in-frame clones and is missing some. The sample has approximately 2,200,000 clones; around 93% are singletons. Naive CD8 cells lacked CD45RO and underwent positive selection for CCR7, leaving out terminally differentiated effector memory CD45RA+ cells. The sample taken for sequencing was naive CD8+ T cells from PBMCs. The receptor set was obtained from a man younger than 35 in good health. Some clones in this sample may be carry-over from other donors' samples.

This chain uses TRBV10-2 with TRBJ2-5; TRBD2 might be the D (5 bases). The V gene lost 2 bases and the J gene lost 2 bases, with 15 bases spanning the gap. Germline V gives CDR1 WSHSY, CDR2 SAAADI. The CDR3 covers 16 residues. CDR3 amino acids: CASSETAFTRQETQYF. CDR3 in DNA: TGCGCCAGCAGTGAGACGGCCTTCACTAGACAAGAGACCCAGTACTTC.

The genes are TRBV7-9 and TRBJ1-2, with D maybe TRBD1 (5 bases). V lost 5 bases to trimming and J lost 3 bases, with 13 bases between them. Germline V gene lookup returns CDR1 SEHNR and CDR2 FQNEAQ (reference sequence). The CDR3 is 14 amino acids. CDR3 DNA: TGTGCCAGCAGCCCCTTACAGGTGGACTATGGCTACACCTTC. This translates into CASSPLQVDYGYTF.

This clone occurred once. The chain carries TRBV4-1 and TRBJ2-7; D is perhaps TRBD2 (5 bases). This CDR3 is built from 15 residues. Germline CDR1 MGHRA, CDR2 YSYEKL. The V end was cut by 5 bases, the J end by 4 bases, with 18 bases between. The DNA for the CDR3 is TGCGCCAGCAGCTATACCGCGCCGGGGTTTTACGAGCAGTACTTC. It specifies CASSYTAPGFYEQYF.

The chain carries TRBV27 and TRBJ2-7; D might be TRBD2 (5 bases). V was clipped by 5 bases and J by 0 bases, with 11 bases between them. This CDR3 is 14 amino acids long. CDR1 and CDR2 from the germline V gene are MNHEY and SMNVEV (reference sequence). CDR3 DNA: TGTGCCAGCAGTCACGAGGGTGCCTCCTACGAGCAGTACTTC. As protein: CASSHEGASYEQYF.

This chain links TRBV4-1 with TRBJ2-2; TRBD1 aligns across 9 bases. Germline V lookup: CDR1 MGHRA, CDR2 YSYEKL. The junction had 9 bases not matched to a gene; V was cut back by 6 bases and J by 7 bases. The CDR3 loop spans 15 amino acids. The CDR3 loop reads CASRQQGAGIGELFF. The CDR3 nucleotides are TGCGCCAGCAGACAACAGGGGGCGGGGATCGGGGAGCTGTTTTTT.

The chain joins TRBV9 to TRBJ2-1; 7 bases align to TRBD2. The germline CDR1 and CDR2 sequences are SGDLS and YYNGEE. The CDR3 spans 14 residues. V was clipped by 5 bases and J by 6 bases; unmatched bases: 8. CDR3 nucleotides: TGTGCCAGCAGTGTGAGACTAGCCTCCAATGAGCAGTTCTTC. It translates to CASSVRLASNEQFF.

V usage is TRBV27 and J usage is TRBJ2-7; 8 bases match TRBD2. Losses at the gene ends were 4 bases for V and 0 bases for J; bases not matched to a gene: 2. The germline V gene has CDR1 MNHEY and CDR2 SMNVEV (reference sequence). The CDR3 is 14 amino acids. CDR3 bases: TGTGCCAGCAGTTCGGGACTAGACTCCTACGAGCAGTACTTC. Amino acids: CASSSGLDSYEQYF.

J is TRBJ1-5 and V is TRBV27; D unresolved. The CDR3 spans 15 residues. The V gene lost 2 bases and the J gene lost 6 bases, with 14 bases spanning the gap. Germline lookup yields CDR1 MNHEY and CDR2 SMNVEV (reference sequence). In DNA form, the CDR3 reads TGTGCCAGCAGTTTAACCGCGGAACCGGGTCAGCCCCAGCATTTT. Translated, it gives CASSLTAEPGQPQHF.

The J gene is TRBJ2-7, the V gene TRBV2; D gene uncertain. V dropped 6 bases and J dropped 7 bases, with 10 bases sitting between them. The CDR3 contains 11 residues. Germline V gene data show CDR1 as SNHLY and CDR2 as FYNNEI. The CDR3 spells CASRGSGEQYF. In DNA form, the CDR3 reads TGTGCCAGCAGAGGGTCTGGGGAGCAGTACTTC.

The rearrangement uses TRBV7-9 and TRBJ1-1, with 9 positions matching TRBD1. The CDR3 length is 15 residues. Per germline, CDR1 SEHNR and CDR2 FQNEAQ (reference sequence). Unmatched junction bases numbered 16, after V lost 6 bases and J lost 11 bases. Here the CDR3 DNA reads TGTGCCAGCAGTCCACCGGGACAGGGTCTAAGTTGGGCTTTCTTT. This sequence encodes CASSPPGQGLSWAFF.

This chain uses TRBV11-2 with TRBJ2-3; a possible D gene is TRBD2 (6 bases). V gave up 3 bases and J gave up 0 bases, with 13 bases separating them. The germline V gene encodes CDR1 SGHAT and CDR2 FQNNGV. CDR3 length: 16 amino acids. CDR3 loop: CASSFARRASTDTQYF. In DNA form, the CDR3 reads TGTGCCAGCAGCTTCGCCCGGAGGGCTAGCACAGATACGCAGTATTTT. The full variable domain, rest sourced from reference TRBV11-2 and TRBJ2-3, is EAGVAQSPRYKIIEKRQSVAFWCNPISGHATLYWYQQILGQGPKLLIQFQNNGVVDDSQLPKDRFSAERLKGVDSTLKIQPAKLEDSAVYLCASSFARRASTDTQYFGPGTRLTVL.

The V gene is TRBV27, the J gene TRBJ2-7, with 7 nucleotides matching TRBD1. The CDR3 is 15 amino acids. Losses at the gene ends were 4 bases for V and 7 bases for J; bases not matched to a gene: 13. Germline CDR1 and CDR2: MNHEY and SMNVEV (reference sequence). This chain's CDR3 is CASSSRDSSLGEQYF. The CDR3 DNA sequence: TGTGCCAGCAGTTCCCGGGACAGCAGCCTCGGAGAGCAGTACTTC.

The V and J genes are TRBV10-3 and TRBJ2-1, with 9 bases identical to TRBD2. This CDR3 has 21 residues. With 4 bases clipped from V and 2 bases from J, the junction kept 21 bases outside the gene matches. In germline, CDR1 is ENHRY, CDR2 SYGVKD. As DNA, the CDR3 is TGTGCCATCAGTGGGGGGGGTAGCGGGGGACTAGCTCGAGCGACCTACAATGAGCAGTTCTTC. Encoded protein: CAISGGGSGGLARATYNEQFF.

Here the CDR3 reads CASSAGTSIYGYTF. The CDR3 DNA reads as TGTGCCAGCAGCGCCGGGACTTCTATCTATGGCTACACCTTC. The gene calls are TRBV9 and TRBJ1-2; TRBD1 is a possible D gene (5 bases). Trimming removed 3 bases from V and 4 bases from J, with 13 bases in between. This CDR3 has 14 amino acids. CDR1 SGDLS and CDR2 YYNGEE come from the germline V gene.

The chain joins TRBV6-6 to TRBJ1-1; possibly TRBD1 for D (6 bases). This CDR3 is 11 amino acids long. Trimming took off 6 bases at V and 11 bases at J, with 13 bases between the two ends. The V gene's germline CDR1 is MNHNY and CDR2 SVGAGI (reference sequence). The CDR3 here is CASSPGDTAFF. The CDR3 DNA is TGTGCCAGCAGCCCAGGGGATACGGCTTTCTTT.